The 18 T cell receptor beta chains below were found in one sample sequenced in a study of cytomegalovirus exposure and HLA in healthy donors. The primer mix had 60 Vbeta and 13 Jbeta primers. Assay used: immunoSEQ multiplex PCR; TCRdb lists only in-frame clones, some missing. The sample consists of about 180,000 clones, just over 75% of them appearing once. Sequenced material: PBMCs. These receptors all stem from a woman in her fifties or sixties in good health and CMV-seropositive.

The chain joins TRBV5-1 to TRBJ2-7; 15 bases agree with TRBD2. The germline gives CDR1 SGHRS, CDR2 YFSETQ. V gave up 4 bases and J gave up 1 base; unmatched junction bases: 12. The CDR3 covers 19 residues. The CDR3 DNA reads TGCGCCAGCAGCCCCTTAATGGGACTAGCGGGAGGCGTGTCCTACGAGCAGTACTTC. The encoded protein is CASSPLMGLAGGVSYEQYF.

This clone was seen only a few times. The chain combines TRBV7-3 with TRBJ2-1; TRBD2 agrees at 9 bases. Germline lookup yields CDR1 SGHTA and CDR2 FQGTGA. The ends lost 2 bases at V and 4 bases at J; junction bases unmatched: 3. There are 15 residues in the CDR3. The CDR3 DNA sequence: TGTGCCAGCAGCTTAGGGCGGGGGGGTTACAATGAGCAGTTCTTC. Translation gives CASSLGRGGYNEQFF.

V and J are TRBV6-5 and TRBJ2-7; D is possibly TRBD2 (6 bases). V lost 0 bases and J lost 3, with 12 bases in between. This CDR3 has 15 residues. Germline CDR1 MNHEY, CDR2 SVGAGI. The CDR3 coding sequence is TGTGCCAGCAGTTACTCGGACGGGGGTGGCTACGAGCAGTACTTC. Protein: CASSYSDGGGYEQYF.

The rearrangement links TRBV28 to TRBJ2-3, with TRBD2 identical over 7 bases. Germline V gene lookup returns CDR1 MDHEN and CDR2 SYDVKM. This CDR3 is 14 amino acids long. V lost 9 bases, J lost 6 bases, and 12 bases stayed unmatched. CDR3 residues: CASKIGGTGDTQYF. CDR3 nucleotides: TGTGCCAGTAAAATCGGGGGGACGGGGGATACGCAGTATTTT.

The chain joins TRBV7-9 to TRBJ2-3; tentatively, D is TRBD2 (6 bases). V was cut by 2 bases and J by 3 bases, with 12 bases left in between. CDR3 length equals 15 residues. Per germline, CDR1 SEHNR and CDR2 FQNEAQ (reference sequence). The CDR3 reads CASSLPGATTDTQYF. The CDR3 DNA reads as TGTGCCAGCAGCTTACCGGGAGCCACGACAGATACGCAGTATTTT. Supplemented by reference TRBV7-9 and TRBJ2-3, the full variable domain reads DTGVSQNPRHKITKRGQNVTFRCDPISEHNRLYWYRQTLGQGPEFLTYFQNEAQLEKSRLLSDRFSAERPKGSFSTLEIQRTEQGDSAMYLCASSLPGATTDTQYFGPGTRLTVL.

This clone was counted only a few times. The chain couples TRBV28 to TRBJ2-7; D is undetermined. This CDR3 is built from 12 residues. V lost 6 bases and J lost 4, with 10 bases in between. Germline lookup yields CDR1 MDHEN and CDR2 SYDVKM. DNA for the CDR3: TGTGCCAGCAGGCCCGACTCGTACGAGCAGTACTTC. It codes for CASRPDSYEQYF.

The genes are TRBV27 and TRBJ1-5, with D unresolved. Germline CDR1 MNHEY, CDR2 SMNVEV (reference sequence). Trimming pared 7 bases from V and 0 bases from J, leaving 22 bases between. The CDR3 has 18 amino acids. CDR3 nucleotide sequence: TGTGCCAGCAATAAAGTCGGCGGGCCGGCGTATAGCAATCAGCCCCAGCATTTT. Its protein product is CASNKVGGPAYSNQPQHF.

The chain combines TRBV5-1 with TRBJ2-1; 11 bases align to TRBD2. The V and J ends lost 0 bases and 4 bases, in that order; junction bases with no gene match: 3. This CDR3 region has 16 residues. CDR1 is SGHRS and CDR2 is YFSETQ in the germline V gene. CDR3 amino acids: CASSLGSGRVYNEQFF. In nucleotides, the CDR3 is TGCGCCAGCAGCTTGGGTAGCGGGAGGGTTTACAATGAGCAGTTCTTC.

The V call is TRBV7-9, the J call TRBJ1-2; 7 bases fit TRBD1. CDR3 length: 14 amino acids. Trimming at V came to 5 bases and at J to 4 bases, leaving 7 bases not matched to a gene. CDR1 SEHNR and CDR2 FQNEAQ come from the germline V gene (reference sequence). The CDR3 sequence is CASSQQQGSYGYTF. The CDR3 DNA reads as TGTGCCAGCAGCCAGCAACAGGGGAGCTATGGCTACACCTTC.

This chain joins TRBV5-1 and TRBJ2-5; D may be TRBD2 (6 bases). The DNA end is more similar to TRBJ2-7, so the J call may be wrong. Germline V CDR1 and CDR2: SGHRS, YFSETQ. The CDR3 runs 12 residues. The CDR3 spells CASSLGGYEQYF. For the CDR3, the DNA is TGCGCCAGCAGCCTCGGGGGTTACGAGCAGTACTTC.

This chain connects TRBV14 to TRBJ2-5; perhaps TRBD1 as D (5 bases). Germline CDR1 SGHDN, CDR2 FVKESK. CDR3 length: 16 residues. V was cut by 0 bases and J by 1 base, with 12 bases left in between. CDR3 nucleotides: TGTGCCAGCAGCCAAGAGGGGCCACCTGTCCAAGAGACCCAGTACTTC. As protein: CASSQEGPPVQETQYF.

The chain is built from TRBV7-9 and TRBJ1-4; 8 nucleotides match TRBD1. CDR1 is SEHNR and CDR2 is FQNEAQ in the germline V gene (reference sequence). V was clipped by 3 bases and J by 7 bases; unmatched bases: 7. This CDR3 has 15 amino acids. The DNA of the CDR3 is TGTGCCAGCAGCTTTACGGGACAGGTCGGTGAAAAACTGTTTTTT. This encodes CASSFTGQVGEKLFF.

This chain uses TRBV7-2 with TRBJ1-5; perhaps TRBD1 as D (5 bases). The germline V gene encodes CDR1 SGHTA and CDR2 FQGNSA. The CDR3 runs to 15 residues. Between the trimmed V and J ends, which lost 1 base and 2 bases, there was a span of 9 bases. Here the CDR3 reads CASSLEGAGNQPQHF. CDR3 in DNA: TGTGCCAGCAGCTTAGAAGGGGCTGGCAATCAGCCCCAGCATTTT.

In nucleotides, the CDR3 is TGTGCCAGCAGTTACTCGGAGGGGGCGGGCACTGAAGCTTTCTTT. This translates into CASSYSEGAGTEAFF. The chain employs TRBV6-5 and TRBJ1-1; 7 bases align to TRBD1. This CDR3 is built from 15 residues. Germline CDR1 is MNHEY and CDR2 is SVGAGI. V was pared by 0 bases and J by 4 bases, with 5 bases of the junction left unmatched.

The V gene is TRBV2, the J gene TRBJ2-2; tentatively, D is TRBD2 (7 bases). The germline V gene encodes CDR1 SNHLY and CDR2 FYNNEI. V lost 8 bases, J lost 1 base, and 11 bases lay in between. CDR3 length: 14 amino acids. The CDR3 DNA reads TGTGCCAGCGCGGGGGCAGGGAACACCGGGGAGCTGTTTTTT. The encoded protein is CASAGAGNTGELFF.

The CDR3 region has the DNA TGTGCCAGCAGCCAAGATTACAGCTATGGCTACACCTTC. It is translated as CASSQDYSYGYTF. V gene TRBV14 combines with J gene TRBJ1-2; D remains ambiguous. Germline CDR1 SGHDN, CDR2 FVKESK. V lost 0 bases, J lost 4 bases, and 6 bases lay in between. The CDR3 extends over 13 amino acids.

This clone was detected only once. This chain uses TRBV5-1 with TRBJ1-1; 10 nucleotides match TRBD1. Germline CDR1 reads SGHRS; CDR2 reads YFSETQ. This CDR3 has 16 residues. After removal of 4 bases from V and 7 bases from J, the junction contained 13 bases not matched to a gene. CDR3 amino acids: CASSHGTGVFIGEAFF. CDR3 DNA sequence: TGCGCCAGCAGCCACGGGACAGGGGTCTTTATAGGTGAAGCTTTCTTT.

This rearrangement joins TRBV18 to TRBJ2-7, with a weak D call TRBD2 (6 bases). Germline V gene sequence: CDR1 KGHSH, CDR2 LQKENI. Trimming removed 6 bases at V and 3 bases at J, with 21 bases between. This CDR3 has 16 residues. The CDR3: CASSPQRGSTSYEQYF. CDR3 in DNA: TGTGCCAGCTCCCCCCAGAGAGGGTCGACTAGCTACGAGCAGTACTTC.